These 30 T cell receptor beta chains came from one sample sequenced in a study of cytomegalovirus exposure and HLA in healthy donors. This PCR relied on a set of 60 Vbeta primers and 13 Jbeta primers. Libraries were prepared by immunoSEQ multiplex PCR; TCRdb keeps only in-frame clonotypes and omits some of them. This sample has tens of thousands of clones, with approximately 67% found just once. Sequenced material: PBMCs. The receptors shown here come from a man aged 35-49 years in good health and CMV-seropositive.

The chain recombines TRBV19 with TRBJ1-5; possibly TRBD1 for D (6 bases). V shed 5 bases and J shed 3 bases, with 17 bases lying between them. The germline gives CDR1 LNHDA, CDR2 SQIVND (reference sequence). The CDR3 contains 16 residues. CDR3 in DNA: TGTGCCAGTAGTCCAACCCCACAGGGAAACAATCAGCCCCAGCATTTT. It codes for CASSPTPQGNNQPQHF. The entire variable domain, with the rest obtained from reference TRBV19 and TRBJ1-5, is as follows: DGGITQSPKYLFRKEGQNVTLSCEQNLNHDAMYWYRQDPGQGLRLIYYSQIVNDFQKGDIAEGYSVSREKKESFPLTVTSAQKNPTAFYLCASSPTPQGNNQPQHFGDGTRLSIL.

This clone was counted only a few times. CDR3 protein: CASSLASVINYGYTF. CDR3 DNA sequence: TGTGCCAGCAGCTTGGCTAGCGTGATAAACTATGGCTACACCTTC. The chain joins TRBV5-4 to TRBJ1-2; D not certain. CDR3 length: 15 amino acids. The V end was cut by 0 bases, the J end by 2 bases, with 11 bases between. Germline V CDR1 and CDR2: SGHNT, YYREEE (reference sequence).

This chain uses TRBV6-6 with TRBJ1-1; 7 nucleotides agree with TRBD1. The germline V gene encodes CDR1 MNHNY and CDR2 SVGAGI (reference sequence). The junction had 5 bases not matched to a gene; V was cut back by 2 bases and J by 5 bases. There are 14 residues in the CDR3. CDR3 loop: CASSYEGARTEAFF. The CDR3, as DNA: TGTGCCAGCAGTTACGAGGGGGCGAGGACTGAAGCTTTCTTT.

The chain joins TRBV19 to TRBJ2-2; 7 nucleotides line up with TRBD2. The CDR3 is 13 residues long. Germline V lookup: CDR1 LNHDA, CDR2 SQIVND (reference sequence). With V trimmed by 3 bases and J by 7 bases, 2 bases remained unmatched. This CDR3 is CASSIGRIGELFF. The CDR3 nucleotides are TGTGCCAGTAGTATCGGGAGGATCGGGGAGCTGTTTTTT.

The genes are TRBV6-6 and TRBJ2-7, with a weak D call TRBD2 (6 bases). The CDR3 spans 13 residues. Germline CDR1 is MNHNY and CDR2 is SVGAGI (reference sequence). V was clipped by 6 bases and J by 0 bases, with 9 bases between them. CDR3 region: CASSLTSSYEQYF. CDR3 in DNA: TGTGCCAGCAGCCTGACTAGCTCCTACGAGCAGTACTTC.

The rearrangement links TRBV13 to TRBJ2-6; no clear D gene. The CDR3 is made up of 16 amino acids. V shed 0 bases and J shed 0 bases, with 6 bases lying between them. Germline assignment: CDR1 PRHDT and CDR2 FYEKMQ (reference sequence). The CDR3 DNA reads as TGTGCCAGCAGCTTAGGCCTCCCCTCTGGGGCCAACGTCCTGACTTTC. Amino acid sequence: CASSLGLPSGANVLTF.

The genes are TRBV4-1 and TRBJ1-5; the D is unclear. CDR1 MGHRA and CDR2 YSYEKL come from the germline V gene. The CDR3 is 15 residues long. V lost 2 bases to trimming and J lost 0 bases, with 8 bases between them. The CDR3 nucleotides are TGCGCCAGCAGCCAATGGTTCTATAGCAATCAGCCCCAGCATTTT. Protein sequence: CASSQWFYSNQPQHF.

The count of this clone is one. The chain carries TRBV5-1 and TRBJ2-1; no reliable D call. The germline CDR1 and CDR2 sequences are SGHRS and YFSETQ. Trimming removed 0 bases from V and 3 bases from J, with 7 bases in between. This CDR3 has 14 residues. The CDR3 region has the DNA TGCGCCAGCAGCTTGGTCAGTGACTACAATGAGCAGTTCTTC. It specifies CASSLVSDYNEQFF.

This sequence joins TRBV5-6 and TRBJ2-7; D not resolved. This CDR3 is built from 15 residues. CDR1 and CDR2 from the germline V gene are SGHDT and YYEEEE. V lost 1 base and J lost 3, with 14 bases in between. The CDR3 is CASSLYSGLGYEQYF. CDR3 in DNA: TGTGCCAGCAGCTTGTATTCCGGGTTGGGCTACGAGCAGTACTTC.

This clone appeared a single time. The V and J genes are TRBV28 and TRBJ1-2; TRBD1 matches 7 bases. From germline, CDR1 is MDHEN and CDR2 SYDVKM. The CDR3 sequence is 15 residues long. J was trimmed by 4 bases and V by 6 bases; bases with no gene match: 11. CDR3 coding DNA: TGTGCCAGCAGCCATGCCGCCGGGACAGTCTATGGCTACACCTTC. Translating it yields CASSHAAGTVYGYTF.

At least ten counts were recorded for this clone. This chain links TRBV6-1 with TRBJ2-1, with D perhaps TRBD1 (6 bases). V dropped 2 bases and J dropped 16 bases, with 15 bases sitting between them. The CDR3 runs 12 residues. Germline V CDR1 and CDR2: MNHNS, SASEGT. As DNA, the CDR3 is TGTGCCAGCAGTGAAACGTCGGCAGGGGCTTTCTTC. It is translated as CASSETSAGAFF.

This clone was seen a handful of times. This chain joins TRBV7-2 and TRBJ2-7, with D hard to call. V lost 7 bases, J lost 6 bases, and 16 bases lay in between. The CDR3 contains 13 residues. Germline assignment: CDR1 SGHTA and CDR2 FQGNSA. CDR3 DNA sequence: TGTGCCAGCAACTTCGGTATTTCCACCGAGCAGTACTTC. Protein sequence: CASNFGISTEQYF.

This clone was picked up one time. The chain employs TRBV6-5 and TRBJ1-2, with TRBD1 identical over 8 bases. Trimming cost V 2 bases and J 8 bases; bases outside gene matches: 10. Germline assignment: CDR1 MNHEY and CDR2 SVGAGI. This CDR3 contains 15 residues. The DNA of the CDR3 is TGTGCCAGCAGTTACACTCCAGGGGGCGCTTGGGGCTACACCTTC. This translates into CASSYTPGGAWGYTF.

With respect to this clone: An end of the junction differs from the germline gene, which may be a read error. The chain has TRBV5-4 and TRBJ1-4; possible D gene TRBD1, 6 bases. The CDR3 length is 12 residues. Germline CDR1 and CDR2: SGHNT and YYREEE (reference sequence). The CDR3 loop is CASSLDSNNLFF. DNA of the CDR3: TGTGCCAGCAGTTTGGACAGTAACAACCTGTTTTTT.

The chain joins TRBV27 to TRBJ2-1; 7 bases agree with TRBD2. The germline gives CDR1 MNHEY, CDR2 SMNVEV (reference sequence). The junction had 17 bases not matched to a gene; V was cut back by 11 bases and J by 4 bases. The CDR3 is 16 amino acids. The CDR3 DNA is TGTGCCGCGAAAGATCGCGGCGCTAGCGGATACAATGAGCAGTTCTTC. It specifies CAAKDRGASGYNEQFF.

This rearrangement joins TRBV19 to TRBJ1-1, with a tentative D call TRBD1 (5 bases). CDR1 is LNHDA, CDR2 SQIVND, per germline (reference sequence). The V end was cut by 5 bases, the J end by 6 bases, with 10 bases between. This CDR3 is 12 amino acids long. As DNA, the CDR3 is TGTGCCAGTAGTGGGGGGTTCGCTGAAGCTTTCTTT. Translated, it gives CASSGGFAEAFF. The full variable domain, with the rest looked up from reference TRBV19 and TRBJ1-1, is DGGITQSPKYLFRKEGQNVTLSCEQNLNHDAMYWYRQDPGQGLRLIYYSQIVNDFQKGDIAEGYSVSREKKESFPLTVTSAQKNPTAFYLCASSGGFAEAFFGQGTRLTVV.

The rearrangement joins TRBV27 to TRBJ2-1; D gene ambiguous. Germline V gene lookup returns CDR1 MNHEY and CDR2 SMNVEV (reference sequence). Trimming removed 3 bases at V and 2 bases at J, with 11 bases between. The CDR3 covers 15 residues. The CDR3 sequence is CASSLWLGTYNEQFF. The CDR3 DNA reads TGTGCCAGCAGTTTGTGGTTGGGCACCTACAATGAGCAGTTCTTC.

This clone has ten or more counts. The chain couples TRBV11-2 to TRBJ2-1; 9 bases map to TRBD1. Germline assignment: CDR1 SGHAT and CDR2 FQNNGV. The CDR3 is 16 residues long. Trimming took 5 bases from V and 4 from J; bases not matched to a gene: 9. Here the CDR3 reads CASSREAGQGYNEQFF. CDR3 sequence (DNA): TGTGCCAGCAGCAGGGAGGCGGGACAGGGTTACAATGAGCAGTTCTTC.

This clone was counted between two and nine times. The chain employs TRBV5-1 and TRBJ2-7; 9 bases map to TRBD1. This CDR3 has 15 amino acids. From germline, CDR1 is SGHRS and CDR2 YFSETQ. After removal of 4 bases from V and 3 bases from J, the junction contained 8 bases not matched to a gene. CDR3 residues: CASSTVQGQGYEQYF. The CDR3 DNA follows: TGCGCCAGCAGCACCGTCCAGGGACAGGGCTACGAGCAGTACTTC.

The J gene is TRBJ2-1, the V gene TRBV29-1; TRBD2 is a possible D gene (7 bases). V was cut by 0 bases and J by 6 bases, with 18 bases left in between. The CDR3 is 16 amino acids. Germline lookup yields CDR1 SQVTM and CDR2 ANQGSEA. The CDR3: CSVEDPEGGLTNEQFF. The CDR3 region has the DNA TGCAGCGTTGAAGACCCTGAGGGGGGGCTTACCAATGAGCAGTTCTTC.

This clone was seen once. V is TRBV7-9 and J is TRBJ1-4; D call uncertain. Germline V lookup: CDR1 SEHNR, CDR2 FQNEAQ (reference sequence). V lost 4 bases, J lost 6 bases, and 12 bases lay in between. This CDR3 spans 14 amino acids. CDR3 sequence (DNA): TGTGCCAGCAGCTCCCAACAACTAGATGAAAAACTGTTTTTT. Its translation: CASSSQQLDEKLFF.

The chain combines TRBV19 with TRBJ2-7; the D is unclear. Germline V CDR1 and CDR2: LNHDA, SQIVND (reference sequence). Trimming pared 5 bases from V and 5 bases from J, leaving 22 bases between. CDR3 size: 16 residues. The CDR3 DNA sequence: TGTGCCAGTAGTGTCCCGGGTGGAATTACGTTGAACGAGCAGTACGTC. This gives the protein CASSVPGGITLNEQYV.

V is TRBV30 and J is TRBJ1-4, with 9 bases matching TRBD1. After removal of 0 bases from V and 2 bases from J, the junction contained 4 bases not matched to a gene. This CDR3 region has 16 residues. Germline V gene lookup returns CDR1 GTSNPN and CDR2 SVGIG (reference sequence). The CDR3 DNA is TGTGCCTGGAGTGTCTATGGACAGGGGACTAATGAAAAACTGTTTTTT. Protein product: CAWSVYGQGTNEKLFF.

The chain couples TRBV2 to TRBJ1-1, with TRBD1 matching 7 bases. Trimming cost V 6 bases and J 1 base; bases outside gene matches: 5. Germline V gene sequence: CDR1 SNHLY, CDR2 FYNNEI. The CDR3 contains 14 residues. CDR3 protein: CASREQGSNTEAFF. The CDR3 region has the DNA TGTGCCAGCAGGGAACAGGGGTCGAACACTGAAGCTTTCTTT.

The chain carries TRBV2 and TRBJ2-2, with a possible D match to TRBD1 (5 bases). V lost 2 bases to trimming and J lost 5 bases, with 9 bases between them. The CDR3 runs 14 residues. Germline values: CDR1 SNHLY, CDR2 FYNNEI. The DNA of the CDR3 is TGTGCCAGCAGTGAAAGGCAGGGAACCGGGGAGCTGTTTTTT. It codes for CASSERQGTGELFF.

The V and J genes are TRBV28 and TRBJ2-1, with TRBD2 matching 12 bases. The CDR3 spans 17 residues. Germline CDR1 reads MDHEN; CDR2 reads SYDVKM. Trimming at V came to 2 bases and at J to 6 bases, leaving 8 bases not matched to a gene. The CDR3 DNA is TGTGCCAGCAGTTTACGCCCTGGACTAGCGGGATTCAATGAGCAGTTCTTC. It translates to CASSLRPGLAGFNEQFF. The variable domain in full, completed from reference TRBV28 and TRBJ2-1, reads DVKVTQSSRYLVKRTGEKVFLECVQDMDHENMFWYRQDPGLGLRLIYFSYDVKMKEKGDIPEGYSVSREKKERFSLILESASTNQTSMYLCASSLRPGLAGFNEQFFGPGTRLTVL.

The rearrangement links TRBV29-1 to TRBJ2-5, with TRBD2 matching 15 bases. CDR1 SQVTM and CDR2 ANQGSEA come from the germline V gene. The CDR3 length is 15 residues. Germline trimming cut 6 bases from V and 5 bases from J; bases unmatched to any gene: 7. The CDR3 is CSVDGTSGGTETQYF. CDR3 DNA sequence: TGCAGCGTGGACGGGACTAGCGGGGGGACGGAGACCCAGTACTTC.

The chain links TRBV28 to TRBJ2-7; a weak D match, TRBD1 (5 bases). The CDR3 extends over 12 amino acids. Germline V gives CDR1 MDHEN, CDR2 SYDVKM. Between the trimmed V and J ends, which lost 8 bases and 1 base, there was a span of 9 bases. In nucleotides, the CDR3 is TGTGCCAGCGGTAGACAGTCCTACGAGCAGTACTTC. Translated, it gives CASGRQSYEQYF.

The chain joins TRBV6-1 to TRBJ1-1; 9 bases line up with TRBD1. The germline V gene encodes CDR1 MNHNS and CDR2 SASEGT. Trimming removed 6 bases from V and 1 base from J; junction bases left unmatched: 3. This CDR3 has 14 residues. The CDR3 DNA reads TGTGCCAGCAGGGACAGGGGATGGAACACTGAAGCTTTCTTT. Amino acid sequence: CASRDRGWNTEAFF.

Notes on this clone: The junction differs from germline at one of its ends, possibly a read error. This chain links TRBV9 with TRBJ1-1, with D unresolved. Germline CDR1 reads SGDLS; CDR2 reads YYNGEE. The CDR3 has 12 residues. CDR3 residues: CASSDPPFERIF. CDR3 bases: TGTGCCAGCAGCGACCCCCCTTTTGAGAGGATCTTT.